This record looks at one T cell receptor (beta chain) sequence and its context. A much larger clonotype is one base distant, so this may be a read error. A read error is likely, as this CDR3 ends without the conserved phenylalanine or tryptophan. Germline DNA was extracted too, while blood RNA derived from unsorted whole blood. This sample was taken from a study of tumor-infiltrating lymphocytes in primary liver carcinoma. The CDR3 is 14 amino acids. The germline CDR1 and CDR2 sequences are MGHRA and YSYEKL. V was clipped by 1 base and J by 7 bases, with 8 bases between them. TCR beta cDNA was made from around 460 ng total RNA with a constant-region primer. Slightly modified ARM-PCR with three nested multiplex PCR rounds yielded TCR beta libraries. Amplification in the first two PCR rounds was performed using TRBV1-TRBV30 forward primers and a C-beta reverse primer for around 9 cycles each. One entry per CDR3 protein results from TCRdb running MiXCR on the multiplex PCR reads. The table records about 200,000 distinct CDR3 sequences, about 65% of them present only once.

The specimen sequenced was peripheral blood. This chain uses TRBV4-1 with TRBJ1-6, with D possibly TRBD1 on 5 matching bases. The origin of this receptor is a woman in her sixties or seventies with primary liver carcinoma and hepatitis B virus infection. The CDR3: CASSQGTMNSPLHL. CDR3 DNA: TGCGCCAGCAGCCAAGGGACAATGAATTCACCCCTCCACCTT.